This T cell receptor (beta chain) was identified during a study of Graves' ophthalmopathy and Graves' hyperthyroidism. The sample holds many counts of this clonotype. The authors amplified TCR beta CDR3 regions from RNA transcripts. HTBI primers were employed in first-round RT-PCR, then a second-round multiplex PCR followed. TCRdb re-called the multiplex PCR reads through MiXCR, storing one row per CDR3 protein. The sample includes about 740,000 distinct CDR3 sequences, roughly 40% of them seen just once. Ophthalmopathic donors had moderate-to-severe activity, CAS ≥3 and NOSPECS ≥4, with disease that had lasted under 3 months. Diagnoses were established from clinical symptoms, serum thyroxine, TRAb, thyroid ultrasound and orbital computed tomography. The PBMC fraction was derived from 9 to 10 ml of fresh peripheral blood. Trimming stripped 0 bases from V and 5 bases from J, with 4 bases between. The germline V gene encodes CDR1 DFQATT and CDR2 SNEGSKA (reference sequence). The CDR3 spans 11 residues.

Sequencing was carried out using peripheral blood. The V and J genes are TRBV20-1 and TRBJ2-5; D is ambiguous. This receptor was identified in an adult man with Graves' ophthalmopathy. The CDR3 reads CSARDMETQYF. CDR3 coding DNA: TGCAGTGCTAGAGATATGGAGACCCAGTACTTC.